A single sample is the source of the 8 T cell receptor beta chains below, sequenced in a study of T-cell memory formation after mild COVID-19. TCRdb called the 5' RACE reads again in MiXCR, with one record for every CDR3 protein. The repertoire holds some 600,000 distinct CDR3 sequences, with approximately 15% as singletons. The source material was PBMCs or a T cell subset sorted from them (not recorded which). The receptors shown here come from an adult woman who had mild COVID-19 (a few samples of this study predate the infection). Cell type and time point are not known.

The J gene is TRBJ2-1, the V gene TRBV6-5, with D perhaps assigned TRBD1 or TRBD2 (5 bases each). Per germline, CDR1 MNHEY and CDR2 SVGAGI. The CDR3 consists of 17 residues. Trimming removed 0 bases at V and 0 bases at J, with 12 bases between. CDR3 sequence (DNA): TGTGCCAGCAGTTACTCGGGGGACGGTAGCTCCTACAATGAGCAGTTCTTC. Translation gives CASSYSGDGSSYNEQFF.

This clonotype was seen a few times. This sequence joins TRBV29-1 and TRBJ2-1; D tentatively reads TRBD1 or TRBD2 (5 bases each). The ends were cut back, 2 bases at V and 4 bases at J, with 12 bases in the middle. From germline, CDR1 is SQVTM and CDR2 ANQGSEA. This CDR3 has 14 amino acids. DNA for the CDR3: TGCAGCGTTGAAACCGGGACGGGGTACAATGAGCAGTTCTTC. Encoded protein: CSVETGTGYNEQFF.

This clonotype showed up just once. The chain recombines TRBV6-5 with TRBJ2-7; 11 nucleotides agree with TRBD2. Germline V lookup: CDR1 MNHEY, CDR2 SVGAGI. J lost 7 bases, V lost 2 bases, and 7 bases had no gene match. CDR3 size: 15 residues. The CDR3 DNA is TGTGCCAGCAGTTACGGAACTAGCGGGAGTAATGAGCAGTACTTC. Translating gives CASSYGTSGSNEQYF.

The rearrangement links TRBV27 to TRBJ1-2, with no clear D. The CDR3 has 15 residues. The germline V gene encodes CDR1 MNHEY and CDR2 SMNVEV (reference sequence). The germline V and J ends were trimmed by 6 bases and 4 bases, with 18 bases remaining between them. CDR3 sequence: CASSPSDLRGYGYTF. The CDR3, as DNA: TGTGCCAGCAGCCCTTCGGACCTTCGGGGCTATGGCTACACCTTC.

Only a few counts were recorded for this clonotype. This chain uses TRBV5-1 with TRBJ1-5; no clear D. Per the germline V gene, CDR1 is SGHRS and CDR2 is YFSETQ. V was shortened by 4 bases and J by 3 bases, with 8 bases between the two germline ends. The CDR3 length is 13 residues. CDR3 residues: CASSPGANQPQHF. The CDR3 DNA sequence: TGCGCCAGCAGCCCGGGAGCCAATCAGCCCCAGCATTTT.

The genes are TRBV24-1 and TRBJ2-5; unclear D gene. This CDR3 has 13 residues. V was cut by 3 bases and J by 1 base, with 5 bases left in between. Germline V gene data show CDR1 as KGHDR and CDR2 as SFDVKD. The CDR3 here is CATSDVRQETQYF. The CDR3 nucleotides are TGTGCCACCAGTGATGTGCGCCAAGAGACCCAGTACTTC.

This clonotype was seen a handful of times. The CDR3 nucleotides read TGTGCCAGCAGTTTCGGGGGGTTTAATTCACCCCTCCACTTT. This sequence encodes CASSFGGFNSPLHF. This rearrangement joins TRBV12-3 or TRBV12-4 to TRBJ1-6, with D tentatively TRBD1 (5 bases). The V end was cut by 3 bases, the J end by 6 bases, with 9 bases between. This CDR3 comprises 14 residues.

The J gene is TRBJ1-1, the V gene TRBV27; tentatively, D is TRBD1 (6 bases). V lost 0 bases to trimming and J lost 1 base, with 12 bases between them. The CDR3 has 16 residues. The germline V gene has CDR1 MNHEY and CDR2 SMNVEV (reference sequence). The CDR3 nucleotides read TGTGCCAGCAGTTTATCGCGGGACATAAAGAACACTGAAGCTTTCTTT. Protein product: CASSLSRDIKNTEAFF.